The following is a T cell receptor beta chain sequence with its context. Its target is not known. The sample contains more than one DNA sequence encoding this CDR3. Expressed TCRB transcripts were sequenced because the isolated RNA had all been reverse transcribed beforehand. Each sample of naive, central memory or regulatory T cells had, on average, around 3.5 million reads. Method: immunoSEQ multiplex PCR; TCRdb's copy keeps in-frame clones and lacks some. Here the sample spans around 260,000 clones, roughly 22% being singletons. CD4+ cells of the naive, central memory, regulatory and stem cell-like memory types were sorted via CD45RO/CCR7/CD25/CD127/CD95/CD27. The data belong to a study of beta chain features in type 1 diabetes. Trimming pared 5 bases from V and 1 base from J, leaving 7 bases between. Germline loops: CDR1 MDHEN, CDR2 SYDVKM. The CDR3 covers 13 residues. Study outcomes and limitations: VDJ junctions in type 1 diabetes patients carried more deletions and fewer insertions. All four CD4+ subsets from Type 1 diabetes patients carried moderately but significantly shorter TCRB CDR3s. Sequencing from cDNA could over-represent high-TCR-expressing cells.

V and J are TRBV28 and TRBJ2-3, with a possible D match to TRBD2 (6 bases). The sequenced material came from naive CD4+ T cells from blood. The source is a woman between 35 and 50 years old with type 1 diabetes. The CDR3 DNA is TGTGCCAGCAGTCCGGGAGGCACAGATACGCAGTATTTT. It is translated as CASSPGGTDTQYF.